This entry describes one TCR beta chain. The data were taken from a study of blood T cell repertoires in COVID-19. Study context: There were acute and convalescent COVID-19 samples, and they came from the United States, Italy and Spain. Nucleic acid was either cDNA or gDNA, and it came from T cells, B-cell-depleted T cells, or PBMCs.

Germline CDR1 is SGHRS and CDR2 is YFSETQ. The CDR3 sequence is 17 residues long. The trim removed 0 bases at V and 1 base at J, leaving 7 bases unmatched. Methods used by the authors: Estimation of nucleated cell counts relied on the amplification of reference gene primers. Profiled with immunoSEQ multiplex PCR; TCRdb holds only in-frame clones, not every one. That table is the source of V, J and clone size, and D and trimming were worked out from the DNA. Found here are 280,000 or so clones, approximately 88% of them singletons; the top ten hold 5.5% to 7%. What was sequenced was peripheral blood. The V gene is TRBV5-1, the J gene TRBJ2-3; 8 positions match TRBD2. This TCR was recovered from a woman aged 25 to 39 who had recovered from COVID-19. The CDR3 DNA is TGCGCCAGCAGCTTGGTCCTAGGGCGGGGGGGCACAGATACGCAGTATTTT. Amino acids: CASSLVLGRGGTDTQYF.